This T cell receptor beta chain originates from a study of a mutant IDH1 vaccine in newly diagnosed glioma. Study information: Weeks 1, 3, 5, 7, 11, 15, 19 and 23 were when patients received their eight vaccinations. Following radiotherapy alone, or alongside temozolomide cycles, vaccination was started after an interval of 4-6 weeks.

V shed 0 bases and J shed 3 bases, with 10 bases lying between them. This CDR3 spans 14 amino acids. Germline V CDR1 and CDR2: SGHNT, YYREEE (reference sequence). Clones were read by immunoSEQ multiplex PCR, and TCRdb kept only the in-frame ones, dropping some. The table includes under 150,000 clones, 85% to 90% detected once. Regarding the study as a whole: Altogether, 85% to 95% of patients exhibited vaccine-induced immune responses.

Stated time point: week 11, during vaccination. Doses comprised 300 ug of mutant IDH1 20-mer peptide each, plus topical imiquimod. Astrocytomas that were new, WHO grade 3 or 4, IDH1-mutant and ATRX-lost were present in the donors. Notes on this clone: Its antigen remains unknown.

The chain carries TRBV5-4 and TRBJ2-7, with D possibly TRBD2 on 6 matching bases. The sequencing here drew on PBMCs, taken from a glioma patient whose treatment included an IDH1 peptide vaccine. The sequence derives from a woman aged 45-65 years with glioma. The CDR3 bases are TGTGCCAGCAGCTTGGGTGGGAGGAGCTACGAGCAGTACTTC. It translates to CASSLGGRSYEQYF.